Listed below are T cell receptor beta chains from one sample, sequenced in a study of type 1 and type 2 diabetes patients. TCRdb itself ran the multiplex PCR reads through MiXCR, one entry per CDR3 protein. The data contain under 300,000 distinct CDR3 sequences, 40% to 50% of them singletons. Sequences were obtained from peripheral blood mononuclear cells (PBMCs). The source is a man aged 18-30 years with type 2 diabetes. Both conserved end residues are part of each CDR3. The D gene is left open where the match is weak. Rows may omit the clone size; those that give it use once, few, many or a size class.

>few|TRBV7-2|TRBJ2-2|NA
CASSRGFNTGELFF
>NA|TRBV7-6|TRBJ2-7|NA
CASSLAGGNSYEQYF
>NA|TRBV19|NA|NA
CAVRESGLNEQFF
>few|TRBV4-1|TRBJ1-5|TRBD1
CASSQEGQFNQPQHF
>NA|TRBV5-6|TRBJ2-2|NA
CASSLGREMDGELFF
>NA|TRBV7-3|TRBJ2-3|TRBD2
CASSLISGITDTQYF
>once|TRBV12-3/TRBV12-4|TRBJ1-4|NA
CASSSALGDEKLFF
>NA|TRBV24-1|TRBJ2-5|TRBD1
CATSDTRQGRMETQYF
>NA|TRBV6-6|TRBJ2-1|NA
CASSYEITYNEQFF
>NA|TRBV14|TRBJ1-2|TRBD1
CASSQDRNRGRGGYTF
>NA|TRBV6-6|NA|NA
CASSYSIYMIGSEQYF
>few|TRBV27|TRBJ1-2|TRBD1
CASSLRQGVGYGYTF
>NA|TRBV10-1|TRBJ1-1|NA
CASSARRQVGTEAFF
>NA|TRBV29-1|TRBJ2-1|NA
CSVGQGTSNEQFF
>NA|TRBV7-6|TRBJ2-3|TRBD1
CASSLGTGTGDDTQYF
>NA|TRBV27|TRBJ1-1|TRBD1
CASSLSRGCTEAFF
>NA|TRBV6-6|TRBJ2-3|NA
CASLMADTQYF
>NA|TRBV7-4|TRBJ1-2|TRBD1
CASSFETGGLNGYTF
>NA|TRBV6-5|TRBJ1-1|NA
CASSGTNGVTEAFF
>NA|TRBV2|TRBJ2-3|NA
CASSVDSASTDTQYF
>NA|TRBV25-1|TRBJ2-2|NA
CANSELQGNTGELFF
>NA|TRBV6-5|TRBJ1-1|NA
CASRAGTFQNTEAFF
>many|TRBV10-1|TRBJ1-2|NA
CASSESTRGVGNYGYTF
>NA|TRBV5-5|TRBJ1-2|NA
CASSSPTVIGGYTF
>NA|TRBV12-3/TRBV12-4|TRBJ1-4|NA
CASSPSEGWFKKLFF
>many|TRBV15|TRBJ2-1|NA
CATEAGASYNEQFF
>NA|TRBV20-1|TRBJ2-1|NA
CSANGVFAPYNEQFF
>NA|TRBV27|TRBJ1-1|TRBD1
CASSLQNRGHAFF
>NA|TRBV2|TRBJ1-4|NA
CASHGGYDEKLFF
>few|TRBV7-2|TRBJ2-1|TRBD2
CASSLETSWPNEQFF
>NA|TRBV6-5|TRBJ1-1|NA
CASSNRGEAFF
>few|TRBV28|TRBJ1-6|NA
CASSIAEGVNSPLHF
>NA|TRBV4-3|NA|TRBD1
CASSRQGREQFF
>few|TRBV12-3/TRBV12-4|TRBJ1-2|NA
CASSIQGYTSGYTF
>NA|TRBV30|TRBJ2-7|NA
CAWRGSAGEQYF
>NA|TRBV28|TRBJ1-1|NA
CASSRGDNSNTEAFF
>NA|TRBV5-1|TRBJ2-7|TRBD2
CASSPSGGTSYEQYF
>NA|TRBV27|NA|NA
CASGVQGWGNEQFF
>NA|TRBV5-1|TRBJ1-6|TRBD1
CASSLDRGWNSPLHF
>many|TRBV5-1|TRBJ2-5|NA
CASSSAETQYF
>NA|TRBV6-1|TRBJ1-6|NA
CASRAPGKSPLHF
>few|TRBV4-3|TRBJ1-2|NA
CASSQGRTEDNYGYTF
>NA|TRBV10-3|TRBJ2-3|NA
CAIRPETDTQCF
>NA|TRBV7-3|TRBJ2-5|NA
CASSDRDSGGGHQETQYF
>once|TRBV6-5|TRBJ1-1|NA
CASSYPGESEAFF
>NA|TRBV10-1|TRBJ2-2|NA
CASSENAIAAGELFF
>NA|TRBV19|TRBJ2-1|TRBD1
CASSPRQGYNEQFF
>few|TRBV10-1|TRBJ1-5|NA
CASSEGSSQPQHF
>NA|TRBV6-1|TRBJ2-7|NA
CASSARQSYSYEQYF
>NA|TRBV5-1|TRBJ1-2|TRBD1
CASSFGTGSANYGYTF
>NA|TRBV2|TRBJ1-5|NA
CASRKTVDQPQHF
>NA|TRBV6-4|TRBJ2-6|NA
CASSEWGTGGANVLTF